The 17 T cell receptor beta chains given below trace back to one sample, sequenced in a study of breast tumors, draining lymph nodes, adjacent tissues. Breast cancer patients provided tissue from their axillary draining lymph nodes. Via MiXCR, TCRdb re-called the multiplex PCR reads, giving one row per CDR3 protein. There are fewer than 200,000 distinct CDR3 sequences in the sample; about 30% occur only once, and roughly 3.8% lies in the top ten. The specimen was axillary lymph node tissue. The receptors come from a female donor with breast cancer. Some clones in this sample may be carry-over from other donors' samples.

There are a few counts of this clonotype. Possible read error: a much larger clone is one base away. This chain joins TRBV5-1 and TRBJ2-1; D is undetermined. Germline V gene lookup returns CDR1 SGHRS and CDR2 YFSETQ. The CDR3 has 11 amino acids. In DNA, the CDR3 is TGCGCCCGCAGCTTAGTTGGAGAGCAGTTCTTC. This translates into CARSLVGEQFF.

This clonotype was seen repeatedly, ten times or more. The chain recombines TRBV18 with TRBJ1-4, with D possibly TRBD1 on 6 matching bases. The CDR3 has 15 amino acids. CDR1 is KGHSH and CDR2 is LQKENI in the germline V gene. The V end was cut by 4 bases, the J end by 6 bases, with 15 bases between. CDR3 in amino acids: CASSRAGASDEKLFF. The CDR3 DNA sequence: TGTGCCAGCTCACGCGCAGGGGCGTCTGATGAAAAACTGTTTTTT.

Concerning this clonotype itself: A much larger clone differs by one base, so this may be a read error. The CDR3: CASSLHTSGGPPVPYEQYF. CDR3 in DNA: TGTGCCAGCAGCCTCCATACTAGCGGGGGGCCCCCGGTGCCCTACGAGCAGTACTTC. V is TRBV7-3 and J is TRBJ2-7; 12 bases fit TRBD2. Germline CDR1 reads SGHTA; CDR2 reads FQGTGA. Germline trimming cut 5 bases from V and 2 bases from J; bases unmatched to any gene: 16. The CDR3 is made up of 19 amino acids.

At least ten counts were recorded for this clonotype. This chain joins TRBV5-1 and TRBJ2-3, with D perhaps matching TRBD2 (6 bases). Trimming pared 7 bases from V and 1 base from J, leaving 13 bases between. CDR3 length: 14 residues. From germline, CDR1 is SGHRS and CDR2 YFSETQ. The CDR3 is CASALEGGTDTQYF. CDR3 DNA: TGCGCCAGCGCCTTGGAGGGAGGCACAGATACGCAGTATTTT.

In regard to this clonotype: Because the CDR3 is missing its conserved closing phenylalanine or tryptophan, this is likely a read error. The genes are TRBV20-1 and TRBJ1-5; possible D gene TRBD1, 5 bases. Germline values: CDR1 DFQATT, CDR2 SNEGSKA (reference sequence). The CDR3 has 14 amino acids. With 4 bases removed from V and 0 bases from J, the gap between germline ends came to 10 bases. The CDR3 reads CSAIGGYSNQPQHG. CDR3 in DNA: TGCAGTGCTATCGGGGGGTATAGCAATCAGCCCCAGCATGGT.

In regard to this clonotype: The germline gene is not matched at one end of the junction; a read error may be the cause. This chain uses TRBV7-9 with TRBJ1-6; tentatively, D is TRBD1 (5 bases). Germline V gene lookup returns CDR1 SEHNR and CDR2 FQNEAQ (reference sequence). CDR3 length: 15 amino acids. Written as DNA, the CDR3 is TGTGCCGGCAGCCCTGGGAGGGGTGATGGCTCACCCCTCCACTTT. Its protein is CAGSPGRGDGSPLHF.

Many counts were recorded for this clonotype. The chain links TRBV7-2 to TRBJ2-5; TRBD2 matches at 15 bases. The CDR3 runs 17 residues. The germline V gene has CDR1 SGHTA and CDR2 FQGNSA. The ends lost 5 bases at V and 5 bases at J; junction bases unmatched: 9. The CDR3 here is CASSKGLAGGGIETQYF. The CDR3 region has the DNA TGTGCCAGCAGCAAGGGACTAGCGGGAGGAGGAATTGAGACCCAGTACTTC.

This clonotype was picked up many times. This rearrangement joins TRBV6-2 or TRBV6-3 to TRBJ2-5; D is perhaps TRBD1 (5 bases). CDR3 length: 15 residues. Germline loops: CDR1 MNHEY, CDR2 SVGEGT. The V end lost 8 bases, the J end lost 2 bases, and 18 bases lay between the germline ends. The CDR3 sequence: CASGPWGFKQETQYF. In DNA form, the CDR3 reads TGTGCCAGCGGGCCTTGGGGCTTCAAGCAAGAGACCCAGTACTTC.

This clonotype was detected many times. This sequence joins TRBV24-1 and TRBJ2-1, with 9 bases fitting TRBD1. The CDR3 loop spans 14 amino acids. The ends lost 5 bases at V and 4 bases at J; junction bases unmatched: 2. Germline values: CDR1 KGHDR, CDR2 SFDVKD. In nucleotides, the CDR3 is TGTGCCACCAGTGGAGACAGGGGGTACAATGAGCAGTTCTTC. The encoded protein is CATSGDRGYNEQFF.

This clonotype appeared many times. The J gene is TRBJ2-7, the V gene TRBV19; 10 nucleotides line up with TRBD1. The V and J ends lost 6 bases and 3 bases, in that order; junction bases with no gene match: 8. Germline loops: CDR1 LNHDA, CDR2 SQIVND (reference sequence). This CDR3 contains 15 residues. The CDR3 nucleotides are TGTGCCAGTAGCACCCAAAGGGACAGGGGCTACGAGCAGTACTTC. Its translation is CASSTQRDRGYEQYF.

This clonotype was seen many times. This sequence joins TRBV27 and TRBJ2-6, with D possibly called TRBD1 or TRBD2 (5 bases each). This CDR3 is built from 17 residues. V shed 8 bases and J shed 4 bases, with 21 bases lying between them. Per the germline V gene, CDR1 is MNHEY and CDR2 is SMNVEV (reference sequence). CDR3 DNA: TGTGCCAGCGGCGATGGGGGAACCCCCACCGGGGCCAACGTCCTGACTTTC. Amino acids: CASGDGGTPTGANVLTF.

The chain carries TRBV20-1 and TRBJ2-1; D may correspond to TRBD1 or TRBD2 (5 bases each). The CDR3 spans 13 residues. The V end lost 4 bases, the J end lost 10 bases, and 17 bases lay between the germline ends. Germline CDR1 is DFQATT and CDR2 is SNEGSKA (reference sequence). The CDR3 bases are TGCAGTGCTACAGACGTCGGGGCCGCCGAGCAGTTCTTC. Translating it yields CSATDVGAAEQFF.

In the case of this clonotype: A much larger clone differs from this one at a single base, so this may be a read error. This rearrangement joins TRBV5-4 to TRBJ2-3; 8 bases line up with TRBD2. The CDR3 length is 16 residues. Germline lookup yields CDR1 SGHNT and CDR2 YYREEE (reference sequence). V lost 1 base, J lost 1 base, and 5 bases stayed unmatched. The DNA for the CDR3 is TGTGCCAGCAGCTTGAAACCAGCGGGGGGCACAGATACGCAGTATTTT. Its protein product is CASSLKPAGGTDTQYF.

The table lists this clonotype with many counts. The rearrangement links TRBV4-2 to TRBJ2-3, with TRBD2 matching 13 bases. The CDR3 length is 17 residues. Losses at the gene ends were 1 base for V and 1 base for J; bases not matched to a gene: 2. Germline CDR1 reads LGHNA; CDR2 reads YNFKEQ. This chain's CDR3 is CASSQAGLAGRTDTQYF. CDR3 nucleotides: TGTGCCAGCAGCCAAGCGGGACTAGCGGGACGCACAGATACGCAGTATTTT.

Details on this clonotype: It may be a read error: a sequence one base away is much more abundant. This chain connects TRBV5-1 to TRBJ2-1, with TRBD2 matching 12 bases. Germline values: CDR1 SGHRS, CDR2 YFSETQ. The CDR3 runs to 15 residues. The CDR3 here is CASSSLAGGLNGQFF. In DNA, the CDR3 is TGCGCCAGCAGTTCTCTAGCGGGGGGGCTAAATGGGCAGTTCTTC.

This clonotype was seen ten or more times. A much larger clone is a single base away; this may be a read error. The chain employs TRBV10-2 and TRBJ1-3; D is unresolved. Trimming pared 6 bases from V and 1 base from J, leaving 10 bases between. CDR1 and CDR2 (germline): WSHSY, SAAADI. This CDR3 comprises 14 residues. The CDR3 here is CASRMEGSGNTIYF. The CDR3 DNA follows: TGCGCCAGCAGGATGGAGGGTTCTGGAAACACCATATATTTT.

This clonotype was seen a few times. A much larger clone sits a single nucleotide away, making a read error possible. The V gene is TRBV20-1, the J gene TRBJ2-1; 8 bases line up with TRBD2. The CDR3 is made up of 14 amino acids. CDR1 is DFQATT, CDR2 SNEGSKA, per germline (reference sequence). The V gene end was trimmed by 6 bases and the J gene end by 9 bases; junction bases not matched to a gene: 13. DNA for the CDR3: TGCAGTGCGACGCTCGGAGCGGGAGTAACTGAGCAGTTCTTC. Its protein is CSATLGAGVTEQFF.